What follows are 15 T cell receptor beta chains derived from one specimen sequenced in a study of cytomegalovirus exposure and HLA in healthy donors. PCR was performed using 60 Vbeta and 13 Jbeta primers. The method was immunoSEQ multiplex PCR; TCRdb's version includes in-frame clones alone and lacks a portion of them. The sample has around 150,000 clones; 65% to 80% are singletons. Material for sequencing was PBMCs. Receptors were obtained from a woman aged 40 to 50 in good health and CMV-seronegative.

CDR3 amino acids: CASGLVGAGEVGETQYF. CDR3 sequence (DNA): TGTGCTAGTGGTTTGGTAGGAGCGGGAGAGGTAGGAGAGACCCAGTACTTC. The chain has TRBV12-5 and TRBJ2-5; 8 nucleotides align to TRBD2. Trimming took 0 bases from V and 4 from J; bases not matched to a gene: 10. Germline V gene sequence: CDR1 LGHNT, CDR2 FRNRAP. The CDR3 has 17 amino acids.

V gene TRBV25-1 combines with J gene TRBJ2-7, with D maybe TRBD2 (6 bases). Trimming removed 4 bases at V and 2 bases at J, with 9 bases between. Germline CDR1 and CDR2: MGHDK and SYGVNS. This CDR3 is 13 amino acids long. The CDR3 protein is CASSGGATYEQYF. The CDR3 bases are TGTGCCAGCAGTGGCGGGGCCACCTACGAGCAGTACTTC.

The table lists this clone with a count of one. The V call is TRBV20-1, the J call TRBJ2-7; D perhaps matches TRBD2 (5 bases). The CDR3 spans 11 residues. V lost 5 bases to trimming and J lost 7 bases, with 12 bases between them. Germline CDR1 is DFQATT and CDR2 is SNEGSKA (reference sequence). CDR3 sequence reads: CSAGPPGEQYF. CDR3 bases: TGCAGTGCTGGACCCCCGGGGGAGCAGTACTTC.

This sequence joins TRBV25-1 and TRBJ2-1, with 8 bases matching TRBD1. CDR1 and CDR2 (germline): MGHDK, SYGVNS. Trimming cost V 4 bases and J 8 bases; bases outside gene matches: 10. This CDR3 spans 15 amino acids. CDR3 nucleotide sequence: TGTGCCAGCAGTGGTACCCGGACAGGGTTTGATGAGCAGTTCTTC. Protein product: CASSGTRTGFDEQFF. Variable domain in full (rest from reference TRBV25-1 and TRBJ2-1): EADIYQTPRYLVIGTGKKITLECSQTMGHDKMYWYQQDPGMELHLIHYSYGVNSTEKGDLSSESTVSRIRTEHFPLTLESARPSHTSQYLCASSGTRTGFDEQFFGPGTRLTVL.

Turning to this clone: The junction does not match germline at one end; this may be a read error. As DNA, the CDR3 is TGTACCAGCAGCTACGGACTAGCTGAAGAGACCCAGTACTTC. Translating gives CTSSYGLAEETQYF. V is TRBV7-9 and J is TRBJ2-5, with 8 bases identical to TRBD2. The germline V gene encodes CDR1 SEHNR and CDR2 FQNEAQ (reference sequence). The CDR3 extends over 14 amino acids.

The chain employs TRBV19 and TRBJ1-1; the match to TRBD1 covers 9 bases. The CDR3 is made up of 15 amino acids. Unmatched junction bases numbered 14, after V lost 4 bases and J lost 11 bases. From germline, CDR1 is LNHDA and CDR2 SQIVND (reference sequence). CDR3 residues: CASSTTGGITMRAFF. The CDR3 region has the DNA TGTGCCAGTAGTACGACAGGGGGGATTACGATGCGGGCTTTCTTT.

The chain carries TRBV6-5 and TRBJ2-5, with D perhaps TRBD1 (6 bases). V was shortened by 7 bases and J by 1 base, with 10 bases between the two germline ends. The germline V gene has CDR1 MNHEY and CDR2 SVGAGI. This CDR3 contains 13 residues. The CDR3 loop is CASTPDSQETQYF. Written as DNA, the CDR3 is TGTGCCAGCACCCCGGACAGCCAAGAGACCCAGTACTTC.

The chain links TRBV6-1 to TRBJ1-5; unclear D gene. The CDR3 has 19 amino acids. Germline CDR1 MNHNS, CDR2 SASEGT. V dropped 1 base and J dropped 4 bases, with 23 bases sitting between them. The CDR3 DNA reads TGTGCCAGCAGTGAAGTAGAGGGATGGAAGGTGAGAAATAATCAGCCCCAGCATTTT. This encodes CASSEVEGWKVRNNQPQHF.

V is TRBV6-6 and J is TRBJ2-7; possibly TRBD2 for D (5 bases). V was cut by 2 bases and J by 3 bases, with 8 bases left in between. CDR3 length equals 13 residues. The germline gives CDR1 MNHNY, CDR2 SVGAGI (reference sequence). CDR3 in DNA: TGTGCCAGCAGTTACGAGGGTGTCTACGAGCAGTACTTC. This sequence encodes CASSYEGVYEQYF.

This clone was counted only a few times. The V gene is TRBV29-1, the J gene TRBJ2-5; TRBD2 might be the D (6 bases). The germline V gene encodes CDR1 SQVTM and CDR2 ANQGSEA. V lost 6 bases, J lost 3 bases, and 8 bases lay in between. The CDR3 consists of 11 residues. The chain's CDR3 is CSVGTEETQYF. In nucleotides, the CDR3 is TGCAGCGTCGGGACTGAAGAGACCCAGTACTTC.

V and J are TRBV5-1 and TRBJ1-2; D remains unclear. V was pared by 2 bases and J by 1 base, with 6 bases between. There are 13 residues in the CDR3. Per the germline V gene, CDR1 is SGHRS and CDR2 is YFSETQ. CDR3 in DNA: TGCGCCAGCAGCTTTTCTAATAACTATGGCTACACCTTC. Encoded protein: CASSFSNNYGYTF.

This clone was picked up one time. The chain employs TRBV9 and TRBJ1-6; a weak D match, TRBD1 (5 bases). The CDR3 extends over 14 amino acids. CDR1 is SGDLS and CDR2 is YYNGEE in the germline V gene. Trimming pared 0 bases from V and 6 bases from J, leaving 7 bases between. CDR3 DNA: TGTGCCAGCAGCGTAGCGCAGGGTAATTCACCCCTCCACTTT. Amino acid sequence: CASSVAQGNSPLHF.

This clone was found once. The CDR3 loop is CSVEVSGRDGYTF. CDR3 nucleotides: TGCAGCGTTGAAGTGTCCGGTCGGGATGGCTACACCTTC. The V gene is TRBV29-1, the J gene TRBJ1-2, with D hard to call. Germline V gene lookup returns CDR1 SQVTM and CDR2 ANQGSEA. This CDR3 has 13 amino acids. Trimming left V 1 base short and J 6 bases short, with 12 bases between.

The chain links TRBV2 to TRBJ1-2; D remains ambiguous. The germline gives CDR1 SNHLY, CDR2 FYNNEI. The CDR3 is 12 residues long. Trimming removed 4 bases from V and 14 bases from J, with 17 bases in between. This CDR3 is CASSGLSRVFTF. In DNA form, the CDR3 reads TGTGCCAGCAGTGGGCTCTCCCGGGTTTTTACCTTC. The full variable domain, its missing parts supplied by reference TRBV2 and TRBJ1-2, is EPEVTQTPSHQVTQMGQEVILRCVPISNHLYFYWYRQILGQKVEFLVSFYNNEISEKSEIFDDQFSVERPDGSNFTLKIRSTKLEDSAMYFCASSGLSRVFTFGSGTRLTVV.

The rearrangement links TRBV5-1 to TRBJ1-2, with TRBD1 identical over 9 bases. CDR3 length: 13 residues. Per the germline V gene, CDR1 is SGHRS and CDR2 is YFSETQ. J gave up 6 bases and V 4 bases, and 4 bases lay outside the gene matches. CDR3 DNA: TGCGCCAGCAGCCTTCGACAGGGGGATGGCTACACCTTC. Protein sequence: CASSLRQGDGYTF. The variable domain in full, completed from reference TRBV5-1 and TRBJ1-2, reads KAGVTQTPRYLIKTRGQQVTLSCSPISGHRSVSWYQQTPGQGLQFLFEYFSETQRNKGNFPGRFSGRQFSNSRSEMNVSTLELGDSALYLCASSLRQGDGYTFGSGTRLTVV.